This T cell receptor beta chain was recovered during a study of response to subunit inactivated influenza vaccine. Ten or more counts support this clonotype. TCRdb re-called the RT-PCR reads with MiXCR, one entry per CDR3 protein. In the table there are a few hundred thousand distinct CDR3 sequences, approximately 7.2% of which are singletons. Germline assignment: CDR1 DFQATT and CDR2 SNEGSKA (reference sequence). This CDR3 spans 14 amino acids. J lost 2 bases, V lost 3 bases, and 6 bases had no gene match. The source was PBMCs from blood, collected around 25 months after vaccination. This TCR was recovered from a man aged 50 to 69 who received an inactivated influenza vaccine. The chain joins TRBV20-1 to TRBJ2-7, with 8 nucleotides matching TRBD2. The CDR3 sequence: CSARQTSVPYEQYF. In nucleotides, the CDR3 is TGCAGTGCTAGGCAGACTAGCGTCCCCTACGAGCAGTACTTC.